This T cell receptor (beta chain) was found in a study of human T cells and chemical hapten exposure. TCRdb recomputed calls from the RACE reads with MiXCR, one row per CDR3 protein. The table shows fewer than 90,000 distinct CDR3 sequences, with 6.5% to 8% occurring only once. The germline V gene encodes CDR1 SGHRS and CDR2 YFSETQ. The CDR3 runs 14 residues. Trimming stripped 2 bases from V and 4 bases from J, with 12 bases between. The time point is: patch test 2, 6 weeks after DPC sensitization. Treatment given: therapeutic diphenylcyclopropenone sensitization with weekly scalp DPC. This clonotype occurred a few times.

This TCR came from a woman aged 25-40 years with alopecia areata. Some clones in this sample may be carry-over from other donors' samples. The starting material was whole blood, obtained in connection with sensitization to the hapten diphenylcyclopropenone (DPC). The J gene is TRBJ1-1, the V gene TRBV5-1; D is unclear. Here the CDR3 reads CASSFVGLSTEAFF. CDR3 in DNA: TGCGCCAGCAGCTTCGTGGGCTTGAGCACTGAAGCTTTCTTT.